This T cell receptor beta chain came from a study of blood T cell repertoires in COVID-19. For the study at large: There were acute and convalescent COVID-19 samples, and they came from the United States, Italy and Spain. In each case, the material was cDNA or gDNA derived from T cells, B-cell-depleted T cells, or PBMCs.

In the original analysis: Reference gene primer amplification yielded estimated nucleated cell counts. Libraries were prepared by immunoSEQ multiplex PCR; TCRdb keeps only in-frame clonotypes and omits some of them. V, J and clone size were drawn from that table, and D and trimming were deduced from the DNA. This sample has approximately 530,000 clones, with about 89% found just once. The CDR3 loop spans 14 amino acids. Germline V CDR1 and CDR2: SNHLY, FYNNEI. Trimming shortened V by 4 bases and J by 3 bases, and 12 bases separated the two germline ends. The chain joins TRBV2 to TRBJ1-1; possibly TRBD1 for D (5 bases). This TCR was recovered from a woman aged 50 to 65 with COVID-19, enrolled during active disease. Sample: peripheral blood. CDR3 sequence reads: CASSALGEDTEAFF. The CDR3 region has the DNA TGTGCCAGCAGTGCTCTGGGGGAGGACACTGAAGCTTTCTTT.